This T cell receptor (beta chain) was obtained from a study of vaccination and CD4 T cells after COVID-19. Study-level information: Median time from second vaccine dose to sampling was less than 85 days (14 to 241). Control cultures were given a CEFX pool, an HIV-1 Nef pool, or no peptide.

The CDR3 extends over 12 amino acids. From germline, CDR1 is SNHLY and CDR2 FYNNEI. V dropped 4 bases and J dropped 5 bases, with 9 bases sitting between them. An Oncomine TCR Beta short-read assay was used to sequence the DNA from cultured CD4+ T cells. TCRdb itself ran the PCR reads through MiXCR, one entry per CDR3 protein. The table lists more than 15,000 distinct CDR3 sequences, about 44% of them singletons. Specified treatment: approximately 9-day PBMC culture with coronavirus spike peptide pools or control peptides (ViraFEST assay). Concerning this clonotype itself: Its target is unknown.

The chain joins TRBV2 to TRBJ2-7; no clear D gene. The sequence was collected from a human donor who received a COVID-19 vaccine. Source: CD4+ T cells from blood, cultured in vitro, taken before SARS-CoV-2 vaccination. The CDR3 protein is CASSGTRDEQYF. CDR3 DNA sequence: TGTGCCAGCAGTGGGACCCGGGACGAGCAGTACTTC.